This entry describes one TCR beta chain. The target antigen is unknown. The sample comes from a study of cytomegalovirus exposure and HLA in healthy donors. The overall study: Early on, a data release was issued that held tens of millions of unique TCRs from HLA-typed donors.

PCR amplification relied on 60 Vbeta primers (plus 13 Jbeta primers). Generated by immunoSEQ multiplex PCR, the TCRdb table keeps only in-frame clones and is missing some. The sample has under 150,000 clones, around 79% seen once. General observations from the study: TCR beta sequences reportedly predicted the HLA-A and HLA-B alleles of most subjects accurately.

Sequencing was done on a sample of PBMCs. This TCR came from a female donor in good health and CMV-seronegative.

The CDR3, as DNA: TGTGCCAGCAGCTTTCTCAGGGAGGGATATGGCTACACCTTC. This translates into CASSFLREGYGYTF. The V gene is TRBV7-2, the J gene TRBJ1-2, with D possibly being TRBD1 (5 bases). The CDR3 spans 14 residues. Germline-derived CDR1 and CDR2 are SGHTA and FQGNSA. V gave up 3 bases and J gave up 5 bases, with 13 bases separating them.